These 24 T cell receptor beta chains originate from one sample sequenced in a study of blood T cell repertoires in COVID-19. Clones were sequenced by immunoSEQ multiplex PCR, and TCRdb holds only the in-frame ones, with some missing. This sample has 23,000 or so clones; around 88% occur once, and the top ten carry around 28%. The sequencing sample was made of peripheral blood. The source of these receptors is a human donor with active COVID-19. The donor label of this sample is uncertain.

CDR3 coding DNA: TGCAGTGCTAGTTTTCGTCGACTAGCGGGAAACTACGAGCAGTACTTC. Translated, it gives CSASFRRLAGNYEQYF. The V and J genes are TRBV20-1 and TRBJ2-7, with TRBD2 identical over 11 bases. Trimming took 3 bases from V and 3 from J; bases not matched to a gene: 10. This CDR3 is built from 16 residues. The germline V gene encodes CDR1 DFQATT and CDR2 SNEGSKA (reference sequence).

The chain carries TRBV9 and TRBJ2-2; 8 positions match TRBD2. CDR3 size: 16 residues. The germline CDR1 and CDR2 sequences are SGDLS and YYNGEE. With V trimmed by 0 bases and J by 3 bases, 4 bases remained unmatched. As DNA, the CDR3 is TGTGCCAGCAGCGTAGACGGGAGGGCCTACACCGGGGAGCTGTTTTTT. Translation: CASSVDGRAYTGELFF.

This chain joins TRBV5-5 and TRBJ1-1; D is possibly TRBD1 (5 bases). Per germline, CDR1 SGHKS and CDR2 YYEKEE (reference sequence). CDR3 length: 14 amino acids. The germline V and J ends were trimmed by 2 bases and 1 base, with 9 bases remaining between them. The CDR3 here is CASSFMGGNTEAFF. The CDR3 nucleotides are TGTGCCAGCAGCTTTATGGGGGGGAACACTGAAGCTTTCTTT.

The rearrangement uses TRBV5-4 and TRBJ2-3, with TRBD2 identical over 10 bases. The CDR3 spans 18 residues. V lost 2 bases to trimming and J lost 1 base; unmatched junction nucleotides: 10. Germline loops: CDR1 SGHNT, CDR2 YYREEE (reference sequence). The chain's CDR3 is CASSFGPLAGPRTDTQYF. The CDR3 DNA follows: TGTGCCAGCAGCTTTGGTCCACTAGCGGGACCCCGCACAGATACGCAGTATTTT.

This chain joins TRBV12-3 or TRBV12-4 and TRBJ2-5, with TRBD2 matching 7 bases. The DNA matches TRBJ2-7 better at its end, which makes the J call doubtful. The CDR3 contains 13 residues. For the CDR3, the DNA is TGTGCCAGCAGTTTGCGGGGGTTGGGCGAGCAGTACTTC. Translating gives CASSLRGLGEQYF.

The rearrangement joins TRBV6-2 or TRBV6-3 to TRBJ2-5, with D maybe TRBD2 (6 bases). The V gene's germline CDR1 is MNHEY and CDR2 SVGEGT. This CDR3 is 16 amino acids long. Trimming took off 0 bases at V and 5 bases at J, with 16 bases between the two ends. The CDR3 protein is CASSYSKRELGETQYF. CDR3 DNA sequence: TGTGCCAGCAGTTACTCGAAACGGGAGCTGGGGGAGACCCAGTACTTC.

CDR3 residues: CASSPAELARNEQFF. CDR3 coding DNA: TGTGCCAGCTCACCAGCCGAACTAGCGCGGAATGAGCAGTTCTTC. V gene TRBV18 combines with J gene TRBJ2-1; 7 bases line up with TRBD2. This CDR3 has 15 amino acids. V was pared by 2 bases and J by 7 bases, with 8 bases of the junction left unmatched. Germline V gene data show CDR1 as KGHSH and CDR2 as LQKENI.

The gene calls are TRBV6-6 and TRBJ1-1; D may be TRBD1 (5 bases). V lost 0 bases and J 3 bases, leaving 8 bases between the germline ends. CDR1 is MNHNY, CDR2 SVGAGI, per germline (reference sequence). The CDR3 spans 14 residues. Here the CDR3 DNA reads TGTGCCAGCAGTTACTCCGGGGGGGACACTGAAGCTTTCTTT. This codes for CASSYSGGDTEAFF.

The count of this clone is one. This chain uses TRBV5-1 with TRBJ2-5, with 8 bases lining up with TRBD2. The V segment lost 4 bases and the J segment 1 base; nucleotides outside the gene matches: 3. The CDR3 loop spans 14 amino acids. In germline, CDR1 is SGHRS, CDR2 YFSETQ. The CDR3 region has the DNA TGCGCCAGCAGCCGTACTAGCGGCCAAGAGACCCAGTACTTC. It is translated as CASSRTSGQETQYF.

The chain has TRBV6-1 and TRBJ1-6; D might be TRBD1 (6 bases). Deletions cut 0 bases from V and 10 bases from J, with 13 bases between. In germline, CDR1 is MNHNS, CDR2 SASEGT. There are 15 residues in the CDR3. The CDR3 sequence: CASSEAQGTPSPLHF. The CDR3 DNA reads as TGTGCCAGCAGTGAAGCGCAGGGGACCCCGTCACCCCTCCACTTT.

The chain combines TRBV9 with TRBJ2-1; 10 nucleotides agree with TRBD2. The J segment lost 5 bases and the V segment lost 0 bases, leaving 8 bases of the junction unmatched. This CDR3 is 17 amino acids long. CDR1 and CDR2 (germline): SGDLS, YYNGEE. The CDR3 region is CASSVGASGGSNNEQFF. For the CDR3, the DNA is TGTGCCAGCAGCGTAGGGGCTAGCGGGGGCTCGAACAATGAGCAGTTCTTC.

The gene calls are TRBV24-1 and TRBJ2-2; D is perhaps TRBD1 (6 bases). V lost 3 bases and J 12 bases, leaving 13 bases between the germline ends. The CDR3 sequence is 13 residues long. Germline CDR1 and CDR2: KGHDR and SFDVKD. CDR3 sequence (DNA): TGTGCCACCAGTGATGAACAGGGAGTTAAGCTGTTTTTT. It encodes CATSDEQGVKLFF.

This clone has just one count. The chain combines TRBV4-2 with TRBJ1-4; TRBD1 agrees at 9 bases. The CDR3 has 16 amino acids. The V segment lost 4 bases and the J segment 5 bases; nucleotides outside the gene matches: 8. Germline V gene sequence: CDR1 LGHNA, CDR2 YNFKEQ. The CDR3 nucleotides read TGTGCCAGCAGCCTCGAATTGACAGGGGGGAATGAAAAACTGTTTTTT. This codes for CASSLELTGGNEKLFF.

This clone was seen more than once but under ten times. This chain connects TRBV7-9 to TRBJ1-1, with 9 nucleotides matching TRBD1. Germline loops: CDR1 SEHNR, CDR2 FQNEAQ (reference sequence). This CDR3 is built from 16 residues. With V trimmed by 1 base and J by 3 bases, 6 bases remained unmatched. CDR3 sequence: CASSLGDRALDTEAFF. CDR3 DNA sequence: TGTGCCAGCAGCTTAGGGGACAGGGCGTTGGACACTGAAGCTTTCTTT. Full variable domain (remainder filled in from reference TRBV7-9 and TRBJ1-1): DTGVSQNPRHKITKRGQNVTFRCDPISEHNRLYWYRQTLGQGPEFLTYFQNEAQLEKSRLLSDRFSAERPKGSFSTLEIQRTEQGDSAMYLCASSLGDRALDTEAFFGQGTRLTVV.

The chain links TRBV28 to TRBJ2-7; D unresolved. There are 13 residues in the CDR3. Trimming removed 7 bases at V and 0 bases at J, with 10 bases between. Germline V gene data show CDR1 as MDHEN and CDR2 as SYDVKM. CDR3 loop: CASNQSPSYEQYF. CDR3 bases: TGTGCCAGCAATCAGTCCCCCTCCTACGAGCAGTACTTC.

The sample holds one count of this clone. The V call is TRBV20-1, the J call TRBJ2-3; D might be TRBD2 (6 bases). This CDR3 is built from 13 residues. V dropped 3 bases and J dropped 1 base, with 8 bases sitting between them. CDR1 is DFQATT, CDR2 SNEGSKA, per germline (reference sequence). The CDR3 protein is CSASSGGTDTQYF. CDR3 in DNA: TGCAGTGCTAGTAGCGGAGGCACAGATACGCAGTATTTT.

V and J are TRBV6-5 and TRBJ2-3, with 7 nucleotides matching TRBD1. Trimming cost V 7 bases and J 2 bases; bases outside gene matches: 6. CDR1 MNHEY and CDR2 SVGAGI come from the germline V gene. CDR3 length: 14 residues. This CDR3 is CASTRQGYTDTQYF. The CDR3, as DNA: TGTGCCAGCACCCGACAGGGATACACAGATACGCAGTATTTT.

The rearrangement uses TRBV6-2 or TRBV6-3 and TRBJ2-7, with D maybe TRBD2 (6 bases). V lost 2 bases and J 4 bases, leaving 12 bases between the germline ends. This CDR3 has 14 residues. Germline V gene lookup returns CDR1 MNHEY and CDR2 SVGEGT. CDR3 in DNA: TGTGCCAGCAGTTACCTCCACCGGGAGTACGAGCAGTACTTC. This translates into CASSYLHREYEQYF.

The chain uses TRBV11-1 and TRBJ2-5; TRBD2 matches at 11 bases. The CDR3 is 15 amino acids. Per the germline V gene, CDR1 is SGHAT and CDR2 is FQDESV (reference sequence). The V segment lost 3 bases and the J segment 9 bases; nucleotides outside the gene matches: 9. The CDR3 is CASSFVAGGQGPQYF. DNA for the CDR3: TGTGCCAGCAGCTTCGTAGCGGGAGGGCAGGGACCCCAGTACTTC.

J is TRBJ1-1 and V is TRBV30; D unclear. CDR3 length equals 14 residues. Germline V gene lookup returns CDR1 GTSNPN and CDR2 SVGIG (reference sequence). Trimming took off 8 bases at V and 2 bases at J, with 18 bases between the two ends. DNA for the CDR3: TGTGCCCAAAGGTATGGAGGTGATAACACTGAAGCTTTCTTT. Residues: CAQRYGGDNTEAFF. The whole variable domain, filled in from reference TRBV30 and TRBJ1-1, reads SQTIHQWPATLVQPVGSPLSLECTVEGTSNPNLYWYRQAAGRGLQLLFYSVGIGQISSEVPQNLSASRPQDRQFILSSKKLLLSDSGFYLCAQRYGGDNTEAFFGQGTRLTVV.

The rearrangement joins TRBV6-6 to TRBJ2-4; a possible D gene is TRBD2 (6 bases). This CDR3 is built from 14 residues. Germline-derived CDR1 and CDR2 are MNHNY and SVGAGI (reference sequence). Trimming cost V 4 bases and J 3 bases, with 10 bases left between them. CDR3 region: CASSFSGFKNIQYF. CDR3 DNA sequence: TGTGCCAGCAGTTTTAGCGGTTTCAAAAACATTCAGTACTTC.

Comment on this clone: The identical CDR3 is also encoded by other nucleotide sequences in the sample. The chain has TRBV3-1 (or the pseudogene TRBV3-2) and TRBJ2-3; D is unclear. This CDR3 has 11 amino acids. The V end lost 4 bases, the J end lost 5 bases, and 4 bases lay between the germline ends. Germline V CDR1 and CDR2: LGHDT, YNNKEL (reference sequence). The CDR3 DNA is TGTGCCAGCAGCCTAGTAGATACGCAGTATTTT. It translates to CASSLVDTQYF.

This clone turned up a few times. The chain combines TRBV27 with TRBJ2-7; D may be TRBD1 (6 bases). The CDR3 consists of 13 residues. Between the trimmed V and J ends, which lost 6 bases and 3 bases, there was a span of 12 bases. From germline, CDR1 is MNHEY and CDR2 SMNVEV (reference sequence). This CDR3 reads CASRGQGYYEQYF. In DNA, the CDR3 is TGTGCCAGCAGGGGACAAGGATACTACGAGCAGTACTTC.

This sequence joins TRBV27 and TRBJ2-5; 14 bases align to TRBD2. After removal of 6 bases from V and 5 bases from J, the junction contained 5 bases not matched to a gene. In germline, CDR1 is MNHEY, CDR2 SMNVEV (reference sequence). CDR3 length: 15 amino acids. This CDR3 reads CASRPTSGGEETQYF. For the CDR3, the DNA is TGTGCCAGCAGGCCGACTAGCGGGGGGGAGGAGACCCAGTACTTC.